These T cell receptor beta chains were read from a single sample in a study of patients and donors after allogeneic stem cell transplantation. TCRdb re-derived calls from the RT-PCR reads in MiXCR, one entry per CDR3 protein. The table has under 200,000 distinct CDR3 sequences, roughly 30% seen once. Sequenced: blood, either unsorted or a sorted T cell fraction (not recorded which). These receptors were collected from a human donor who was either an allogeneic HSCT recipient or a stem cell or donor lymphocyte infusion donor (not recorded which). It is not recorded whose cells these are; they may come from a transplant donor. CDR3s include the opening cysteine and the closing phenylalanine or tryptophan. D genes are given only for firm matches. Some rows mark clone size as missing; the rest say once, few, many or name a class of expanded clone.

TRBJ1-1,TRBV4-2,.,.,CASSPAGTGFEAFF,TGTGCCAGCAGCCCCGCCGGGACGGGCTTCGAAGCTTTCTTT
TRBJ1-1,TRBV7-9,TRBD1,.,CASSLRQGGTETFF,TGTGCCAGCAGCTTACGACAGGGAGGAACTGAAACTTTCTTT
TRBJ2-2,TRBV11-2,TRBD1,.,CASSWGTGYTGELFF,TGTGCCAGCAGCTGGGGGACAGGGTACACCGGGGAGCTGTTTTTT
TRBJ2-1,TRBV20-1,.,few,CSARDRRHSGVTQFF,TGCAGTGCTAGAGATCGACGGCATAGCGGCGTAACGCAGTTCTTC
TRBJ2-7,TRBV6-5,TRBD2,.,CASSYGGGGFYEQYF,TGTGCCAGCAGTTACGGCGGGGGGGGCTTCTACGAGCAGTACTTC
TRBJ1-2,TRBV19,.,.,CASSEQIRYGYTF,TGTGCCAGTAGTGAGCAAATTCGCTATGGCTACACCTTC
TRBJ2-2,TRBV5-6,.,few,CASSTRWGLRNTGELFF,TGTGCCAGCAGCACCCGCTGGGGGCTCCGGAACACCGGGGAGCTGTTTTTT
TRBJ2-1,TRBV20-1,.,once,CSARGSGQGYNEQFF,TGCAGTGCTAGAGGAAGTGGGCAGGGATACAATGAGCAGTTCTTC
TRBJ2-7,TRBV4-3,TRBD2,few,CASSQDREGVGSYEQYF,TGCGCCAGCAGCCAAGATCGGGAGGGCGTCGGCTCCTACGAGCAGTACTTC
TRBJ2-7,TRBV11-2,.,.,CASSLVTSSYEQYF,TGTGCCAGCAGCTTAGTAACTAGCTCCTACGAGCAGTACTTC
TRBJ1-2,TRBV20-1,TRBD1,.,CSASLGTGGAAYGYTF,TGCAGTGCTAGCCTCGGGACAGGGGGCGCGGCCTATGGCTACACCTTC
TRBJ2-1,TRBV9,.,.,CASSVGSRRYNEQFF,TGTGCCAGCAGCGTAGGCAGCCGGCGCTACAATGAGCAGTTCTTC
TRBJ1-2,TRBV10-3,.,.,CATREYNF,TGTGCCACCCGGGAATATAACTTC